Sequencing of this T cell receptor beta chain was carried out in a study of CD8 T cells in Susac syndrome. Blood CD8+ and CD4+ T cells underwent high-throughput TCR beta sequencing. The multiple sclerosis controls were treatment-naive patients with relapsing-remitting disease that was stable or active. Negative isolation yielded the CD8+ and CD4+ T cells, while FACS enriched the TEMRA cells. Reverse transcription of 0.5 to 1 ug RNA was performed with random hexamers. Amplification of TCR beta CDR3 was carried out by immunoSEQ multiplex PCR, which covered 54 Vbeta and 13 Jbeta segments. TCRdb fed the immunoSEQ multiplex PCR reads into MiXCR, producing one record per CDR3 protein. The sample has 120,000 or so distinct CDR3 sequences; approximately 94% are singletons. This CDR3 has 14 residues. Per the germline V gene, CDR1 is DFQATT and CDR2 is SNEGSKA (reference sequence). With V trimmed by 5 bases and J by 8 bases, 6 bases remained unmatched.

J is TRBJ2-1 and V is TRBV20-1; 13 bases match TRBD2. Material for sequencing was CD4+ T cells from PBMCs. This clonotype was sampled from a human donor with multiple sclerosis. CDR3 amino acids: CSASGTSGVHEQFF. In DNA form, the CDR3 reads TGCAGTGCTTCCGGGACTAGCGGGGTCCATGAGCAGTTCTTC.